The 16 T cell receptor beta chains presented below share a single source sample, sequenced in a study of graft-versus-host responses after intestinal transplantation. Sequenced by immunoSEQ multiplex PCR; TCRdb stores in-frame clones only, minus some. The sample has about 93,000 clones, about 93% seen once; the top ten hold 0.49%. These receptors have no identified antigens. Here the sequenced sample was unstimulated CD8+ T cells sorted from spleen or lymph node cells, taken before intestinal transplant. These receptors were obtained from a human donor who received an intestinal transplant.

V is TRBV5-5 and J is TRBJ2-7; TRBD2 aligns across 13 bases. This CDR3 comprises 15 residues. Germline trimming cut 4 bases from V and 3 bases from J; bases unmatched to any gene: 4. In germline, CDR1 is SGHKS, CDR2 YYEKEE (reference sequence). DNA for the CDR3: TGTGCCAGCAGCCACGGACTAGCGGGAGTCTACGAGCAGTACTTC. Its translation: CASSHGLAGVYEQYF. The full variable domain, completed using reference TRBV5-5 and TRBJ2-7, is DAGVTQSPTHLIKTRGQQVTLRCSPISGHKSVSWYQQVLGQGPQFIFQYYEKEERGRGNFPDRFSARQFPNYSSELNVNALLLGDSALYLCASSHGLAGVYEQYFGPGTRLTVT.

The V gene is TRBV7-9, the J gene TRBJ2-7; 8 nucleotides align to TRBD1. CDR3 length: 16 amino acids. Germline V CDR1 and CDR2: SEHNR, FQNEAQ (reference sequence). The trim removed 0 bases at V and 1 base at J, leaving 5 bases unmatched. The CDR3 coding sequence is TGTGCCAGCAGCTTAGCATCAGGGGGCGAATCCTACGAGCAGTACTTC. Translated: CASSLASGGESYEQYF.

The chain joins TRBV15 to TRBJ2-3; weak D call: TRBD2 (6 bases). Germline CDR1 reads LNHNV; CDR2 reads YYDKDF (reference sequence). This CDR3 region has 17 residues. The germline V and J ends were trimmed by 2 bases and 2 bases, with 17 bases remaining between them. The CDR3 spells CATSRPFGTVYTDTQYF. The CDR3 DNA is TGTGCCACCAGCAGACCTTTCGGGACTGTATACACAGATACGCAGTATTTT.

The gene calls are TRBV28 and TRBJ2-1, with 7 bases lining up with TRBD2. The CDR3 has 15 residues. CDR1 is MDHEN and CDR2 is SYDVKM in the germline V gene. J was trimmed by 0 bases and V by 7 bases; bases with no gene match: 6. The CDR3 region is CASTLAGTSYNEQFF. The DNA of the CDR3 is TGTGCCAGCACCTTAGCGGGTACCTCCTACAATGAGCAGTTCTTC.

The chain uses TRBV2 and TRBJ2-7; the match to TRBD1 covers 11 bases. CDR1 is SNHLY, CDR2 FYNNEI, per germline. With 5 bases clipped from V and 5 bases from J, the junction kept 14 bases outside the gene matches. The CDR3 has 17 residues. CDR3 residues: CASSHQPPGQGVNEQYF. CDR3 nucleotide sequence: TGTGCCAGCAGTCATCAGCCTCCGGGACAGGGGGTCAACGAGCAGTACTTC. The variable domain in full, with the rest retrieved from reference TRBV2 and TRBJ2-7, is EPEVTQTPSHQVTQMGQEVILRCVPISNHLYFYWYRQILGQKVEFLVSFYNNEISEKSEIFDDQFSVERPDGSNFTLKIRSTKLEDSAMYFCASSHQPPGQGVNEQYFGPGTRLTVT.

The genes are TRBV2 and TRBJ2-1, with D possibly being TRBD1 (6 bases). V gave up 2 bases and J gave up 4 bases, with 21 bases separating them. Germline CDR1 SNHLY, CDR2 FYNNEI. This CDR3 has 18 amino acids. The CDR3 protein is CASSESNRERTLYNEQFF. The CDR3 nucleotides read TGTGCCAGCAGTGAATCTAACAGGGAAAGAACACTGTACAATGAGCAGTTCTTC.

The CDR3 is CASSIFDPGSNQPQHF. The DNA for the CDR3 is TGTGCCAGTAGTATTTTCGACCCAGGAAGCAATCAGCCCCAGCATTTT. The J gene is TRBJ1-5, the V gene TRBV19; D not certain. Germline loops: CDR1 LNHDA, CDR2 SQIVND (reference sequence). V dropped 3 bases and J dropped 1 base, with 13 bases sitting between them. CDR3 size: 16 residues.

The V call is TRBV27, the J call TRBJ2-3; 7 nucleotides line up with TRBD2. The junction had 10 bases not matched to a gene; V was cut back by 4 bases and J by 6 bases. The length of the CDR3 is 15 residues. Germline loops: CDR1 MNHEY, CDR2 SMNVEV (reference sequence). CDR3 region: CASSSGAGEGDTQYF. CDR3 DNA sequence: TGTGCCAGCAGTTCTGGGGCGGGAGAAGGCGATACGCAGTATTTT.

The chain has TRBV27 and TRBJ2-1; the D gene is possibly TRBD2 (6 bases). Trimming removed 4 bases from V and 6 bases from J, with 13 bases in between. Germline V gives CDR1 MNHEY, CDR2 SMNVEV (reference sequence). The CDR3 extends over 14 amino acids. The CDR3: CASSYGGMGNEQFF. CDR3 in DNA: TGTGCCAGCAGTTACGGGGGAATGGGCAATGAGCAGTTCTTC.

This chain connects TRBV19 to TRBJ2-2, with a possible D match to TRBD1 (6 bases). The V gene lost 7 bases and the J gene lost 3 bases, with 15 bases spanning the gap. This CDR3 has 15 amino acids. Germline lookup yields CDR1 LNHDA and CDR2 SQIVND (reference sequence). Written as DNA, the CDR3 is TGTGCCAGTACCCCCGCAGGGGCGCACACCGGGGAGCTGTTTTTT. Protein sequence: CASTPAGAHTGELFF. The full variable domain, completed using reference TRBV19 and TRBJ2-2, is DGGITQSPKYLFRKEGQNVTLSCEQNLNHDAMYWYRQDPGQGLRLIYYSQIVNDFQKGDIAEGYSVSREKKESFPLTVTSAQKNPTAFYLCASTPAGAHTGELFFGEGSRLTVL.

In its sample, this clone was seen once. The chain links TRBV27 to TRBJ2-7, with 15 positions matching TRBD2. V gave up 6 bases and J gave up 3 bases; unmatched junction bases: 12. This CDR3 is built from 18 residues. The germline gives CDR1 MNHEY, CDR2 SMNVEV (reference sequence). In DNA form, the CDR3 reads TGTGCCAGCAGAACCCCGGGACTAGCGGGAGGTCCCCTCTACGAGCAGTACTTC. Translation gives CASRTPGLAGGPLYEQYF.

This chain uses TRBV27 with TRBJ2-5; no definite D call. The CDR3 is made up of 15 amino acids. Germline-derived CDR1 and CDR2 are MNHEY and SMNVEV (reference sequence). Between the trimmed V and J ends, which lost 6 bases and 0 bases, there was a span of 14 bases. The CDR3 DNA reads TGTGCCAGCAGCCCCGTTTCTTCGTACCAAGAGACCCAGTACTTC. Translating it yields CASSPVSSYQETQYF.

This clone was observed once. The chain's CDR3 is CASSPGQANSGNTIYF. CDR3 in DNA: TGTGCCAGCAGCCCGGGACAGGCGAACTCTGGAAACACCATATATTTT. This rearrangement joins TRBV4-2 to TRBJ1-3, with 8 bases lining up with TRBD1. Germline CDR1 LGHNA, CDR2 YNFKEQ. The CDR3 has 16 amino acids. The V gene end was trimmed by 4 bases and the J gene end by 0 bases; junction bases not matched to a gene: 5.

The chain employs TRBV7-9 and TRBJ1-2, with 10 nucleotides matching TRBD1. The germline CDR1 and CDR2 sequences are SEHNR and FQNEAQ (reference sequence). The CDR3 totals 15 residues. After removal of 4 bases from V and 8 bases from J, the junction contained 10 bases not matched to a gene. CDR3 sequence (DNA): TGTGCCAGCAGCTACCGGGACAGGGGAACTAGCGGCTACACCTTC. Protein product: CASSYRDRGTSGYTF.

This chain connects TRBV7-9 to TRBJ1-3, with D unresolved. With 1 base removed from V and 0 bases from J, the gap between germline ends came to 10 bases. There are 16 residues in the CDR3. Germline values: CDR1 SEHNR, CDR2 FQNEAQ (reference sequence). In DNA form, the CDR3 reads TGTGCCAGCAGCTTAGTGAGGGATTTCTCTGGAAACACCATATATTTT. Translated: CASSLVRDFSGNTIYF.

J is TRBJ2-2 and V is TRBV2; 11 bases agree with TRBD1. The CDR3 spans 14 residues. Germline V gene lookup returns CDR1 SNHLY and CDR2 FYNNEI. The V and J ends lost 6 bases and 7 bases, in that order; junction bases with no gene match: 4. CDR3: CASRPGQGVGELFF. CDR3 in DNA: TGTGCCAGCAGGCCGGGACAGGGGGTCGGGGAGCTGTTTTTT.